This T cell receptor beta chain is from a study of neurological immune-mediated disorders. Study-level findings and limits: Multiple sclerosis patients had less TCR clonal expansion than even healthy controls, unlike HTLV-1-associated myelopathy.

Template-switch 5'RACE cDNA synthesis added a 10-nucleotide unique molecular identifier. TCRdb recomputed calls from the 5' RACE reads with MiXCR, one row per CDR3 protein. The sample holds fewer than 85,000 distinct CDR3 sequences, under 20% seen once. This clonotype has a count of ten or more. The antigen remains unidentified. Looked up from germline, CDR1 is ENHRY and CDR2 is SYGVKD. The CDR3 runs 14 residues. Trimming removed 9 bases from V and 4 bases from J, with 16 bases in between. Sequencing was performed on PBMCs. This TCR was sampled from a middle-aged woman in good health. The chain employs TRBV10-3 and TRBJ1-3; D not certain. The CDR3 sequence: CAMRTGASGNTIYF. The DNA of the CDR3 is TGTGCCATGAGGACCGGAGCGTCCGGAAACACCATATATTTT.